What follows are 20 T cell receptor beta chains derived from one specimen sequenced in a study of cytomegalovirus exposure and HLA in healthy donors. The repertoire was sequenced with immunoSEQ multiplex PCR; TCRdb's copy has only in-frame clones and lacks some. The sample lists some 330,000 clones; roughly 89% were seen once. Sample: PBMCs. All receptors come from a young woman in good health and CMV-seronegative.

The J gene is TRBJ1-1, the V gene TRBV7-2; 8 bases are a match to TRBD1. The trim removed 5 bases at V and 4 bases at J, leaving 12 bases unmatched. The CDR3 is made up of 16 amino acids. Germline CDR1 reads SGHTA; CDR2 reads FQGNSA. CDR3 sequence: CASSKGPGTGGTEAFF. DNA for the CDR3: TGTGCCAGCAGCAAGGGACCCGGGACAGGCGGCACTGAAGCTTTCTTT.

The chain carries TRBV28 and TRBJ2-7; 7 positions match TRBD2. Per the germline V gene, CDR1 is MDHEN and CDR2 is SYDVKM. The CDR3 is 15 amino acids. The ends lost 7 bases at V and 1 base at J; junction bases unmatched: 10. CDR3 DNA sequence: TGTGCCAGCATTGGGAGAGATAGCGGGTCCTACGAGCAGTACTTC. It is translated as CASIGRDSGSYEQYF.

The V gene is TRBV13, the J gene TRBJ1-5, with 7 nucleotides matching TRBD1. V gave up 5 bases and J gave up 6 bases; unmatched junction bases: 4. The CDR3 totals 13 residues. Germline values: CDR1 PRHDT, CDR2 FYEKMQ (reference sequence). The CDR3 DNA is TGTGCCAGCAGCCGACAGGGTGCTCAGCCCCAGCATTTT. Translating it yields CASSRQGAQPQHF.

V is TRBV27 and J is TRBJ1-5; 7 nucleotides match TRBD1. The germline V gene encodes CDR1 MNHEY and CDR2 SMNVEV (reference sequence). The V and J ends lost 0 bases and 3 bases, in that order; junction bases with no gene match: 2. This CDR3 is 15 amino acids long. The CDR3 bases are TGTGCCAGCAGTTTATCGGGGACAGTCAATCAGCCCCAGCATTTT. It codes for CASSLSGTVNQPQHF.

The chain recombines TRBV21-1 with TRBJ1-5; the table's D call of TRBD1 was not tested on the DNA. TRBV21-1 is a recognized pseudogene. This CDR3 has 17 amino acids. CDR3 protein: CASSRRQGAAGDQPQHF. Here the CDR3 DNA reads TGTGCCAGCAGCAGACGACAGGGGGCTGCGGGCGATCAGCCCCAGCATTTT.

This chain uses TRBV5-1 with TRBJ2-1, with a tentative D call TRBD2 (6 bases). V was cut by 3 bases and J by 9 bases, with 7 bases left in between. The CDR3 is 11 amino acids. Germline CDR1 SGHRS, CDR2 YFSETQ. Here the CDR3 reads CASSSGVEQFF. CDR3 DNA: TGCGCCAGCAGCTCGGGGGTTGAGCAGTTCTTC.

The V gene is TRBV30, the J gene TRBJ2-1; 7 bases line up with TRBD2. V lost 3 bases to trimming and J lost 0 bases; unmatched junction nucleotides: 8. This CDR3 contains 16 residues. CDR1 and CDR2 (germline): GTSNPN, SVGIG (reference sequence). The CDR3 loop reads CAWRDPGGSSYNEQFF. The CDR3 region has the DNA TGTGCCTGGAGGGATCCGGGCGGGAGCTCCTACAATGAGCAGTTCTTC.

The V call is TRBV7-9, the J call TRBJ1-4, with 10 bases that match TRBD1. The germline V gene has CDR1 SEHNR and CDR2 FQNEAQ (reference sequence). This CDR3 spans 15 amino acids. The ends lost 4 bases at V and 8 bases at J; junction bases unmatched: 7. The CDR3 spells CASSSMTGGLEKLFF. The CDR3 DNA follows: TGTGCCAGCAGCTCTATGACAGGGGGCTTGGAAAAACTGTTTTTT.

This chain joins TRBV11-1 and TRBJ2-7; TRBD2 might be the D (6 bases). Trimming removed 5 bases at V and 3 bases at J, with 17 bases between. This CDR3 region has 15 residues. Germline CDR1 and CDR2: SGHAT and FQDESV (reference sequence). CDR3 protein: CASSPQTSWGYEQYF. The CDR3 DNA follows: TGTGCCAGCAGCCCCCAGACTAGTTGGGGCTACGAGCAGTACTTC. Combining the CDR3 with reference TRBV11-1 and TRBJ2-7 gives the whole variable domain EAEVAQSPRYKITEKSQAVAFWCDPISGHATLYWYRQILGQGPELLVQFQDESVVDDSQLPKDRFSAERLKGVDSTLKIQPAELGDSAMYLCASSPQTSWGYEQYFGPGTRLTVT.

This clone was picked up one time. The chain recombines TRBV28 with TRBJ2-7, with D possibly matching TRBD2 (5 bases). The CDR3 runs 12 residues. Germline V lookup: CDR1 MDHEN, CDR2 SYDVKM. Trimming took off 7 bases at V and 5 bases at J, with 12 bases between the two ends. The CDR3 region has the DNA TGTGCCAGCACCTCCACGAGGGACGAGCAGTACTTC. Protein: CASTSTRDEQYF.

The chain couples TRBV6-6 to TRBJ2-7, with a possible D match to TRBD2 (6 bases). The V end was cut by 4 bases, the J end by 5 bases, with 15 bases between. The germline CDR1 and CDR2 sequences are MNHNY and SVGAGI (reference sequence). The CDR3 sequence is 14 residues long. The CDR3 sequence is CASSWGGGENEQYF. DNA for the CDR3: TGTGCCAGCAGTTGGGGAGGAGGGGAGAACGAGCAGTACTTC.

This chain uses TRBV5-1 with TRBJ1-2; D is unclear. The V end was cut by 0 bases, the J end by 4 bases, with 4 bases between. The length of the CDR3 is 12 residues. The germline gives CDR1 SGHRS, CDR2 YFSETQ. CDR3 protein: CASSLDRYGYTF. The DNA of the CDR3 is TGCGCCAGCAGCTTGGATCGCTATGGCTACACCTTC.

V is TRBV5-1 and J is TRBJ2-2, with 7 bases matching TRBD1. Germline CDR1 is SGHRS and CDR2 is YFSETQ. This CDR3 contains 14 residues. Losses at the gene ends were 3 bases for V and 6 bases for J; bases not matched to a gene: 5. CDR3 bases: TGCGCCAGCAGCTCGACAGGGCAAGCCGGGGAGCTGTTTTTT. It is translated as CASSSTGQAGELFF.

The chain recombines TRBV4-1 with TRBJ2-4, with 7 bases matching TRBD2. The CDR3 has 12 residues. Losses at the gene ends were 0 bases for V and 13 bases for J; bases not matched to a gene: 3. The germline V gene encodes CDR1 MGHRA and CDR2 YSYEKL. In DNA form, the CDR3 reads TGCGCCAGCAGCCAAGATGGAGCGGGACAGTACTTC. Protein product: CASSQDGAGQYF.

The chain has TRBV7-6 and TRBJ2-7; D is uncertain. Germline V CDR1 and CDR2: SGHVS, FNYEAQ. V gave up 1 base and J gave up 7 bases, with 8 bases separating them. This CDR3 spans 12 amino acids. Written as DNA, the CDR3 is TGTGCCAGCAGCTTAGATGGCAGGGAGCAGTACTTC. It encodes CASSLDGREQYF.

The chain carries TRBV5-5 and TRBJ2-1; 11 nucleotides agree with TRBD2. Unmatched junction bases numbered 3, after V lost 1 base and J lost 6 bases. The CDR3 sequence is 15 residues long. Germline CDR1 is SGHKS and CDR2 is YYEKEE (reference sequence). CDR3 nucleotides: TGTGCCAGCAGCTTGATACTAGCGGGAGCCAATGAGCAGTTCTTC. This codes for CASSLILAGANEQFF. Supplemented by reference TRBV5-5 and TRBJ2-1, the full variable domain reads DAGVTQSPTHLIKTRGQQVTLRCSPISGHKSVSWYQQVLGQGPQFIFQYYEKEERGRGNFPDRFSARQFPNYSSELNVNALLLGDSALYLCASSLILAGANEQFFGPGTRLTVL.

The chain links TRBV5-1 to TRBJ2-1; 10 bases map to TRBD2. The CDR3 sequence is 15 residues long. V lost 1 base to trimming and J lost 7 bases; unmatched junction nucleotides: 5. Per the germline V gene, CDR1 is SGHRS and CDR2 is YFSETQ. The DNA of the CDR3 is TGCGCCAGCAGCTTGTCGACTAGCGGGCTAAATGAGCAGTTCTTC. Translating it yields CASSLSTSGLNEQFF.

This chain uses TRBV9 with TRBJ2-2, with 8 bases lining up with TRBD1. J lost 3 bases, V lost 2 bases, and 3 bases had no gene match. This CDR3 is built from 15 residues. Germline V gene data show CDR1 as SGDLS and CDR2 as YYNGEE. CDR3 sequence (DNA): TGTGCCAGCAGCGTTGGGACAGGATACACCGGGGAGCTGTTTTTT. Translation gives CASSVGTGYTGELFF.

This clone was counted at least ten times. The chain employs TRBV5-1 and TRBJ2-7; a possible D gene is TRBD1 (6 bases). This CDR3 is 15 amino acids long. Germline V gene lookup returns CDR1 SGHRS and CDR2 YFSETQ. V was cut by 4 bases and J by 3 bases, with 17 bases left in between. Written as DNA, the CDR3 is TGCGCCAGCAGCCCGCATCGTGGCAGGGGCTACGAGCAGTACTTC. It translates to CASSPHRGRGYEQYF.

The chain links TRBV15 to TRBJ1-4, with D possibly matching TRBD1 (6 bases). This CDR3 has 13 amino acids. With 3 bases removed from V and 9 bases from J, the gap between germline ends came to 11 bases. Germline V gene lookup returns CDR1 LNHNV and CDR2 YYDKDF (reference sequence). The CDR3 loop reads CATSSPDSQKLFF. Written as DNA, the CDR3 is TGTGCCACCAGCAGTCCGGACAGCCAAAAACTGTTTTTT.